A single sample gave rise to the 5 T cell receptor beta chains below, sequenced in a study of T cell responses to AZD1222 COVID-19 vaccine. Libraries were prepared by immunoSEQ multiplex PCR; TCRdb keeps only in-frame clonotypes and omits some of them. The repertoire includes 72,000 or so clones, 89% of them detected once, and about 28% sits in the top ten. The sequences come from peripheral blood, collected 28 days after the second AZD1222 dose. The receptors originated from an adult who received the AZD1222 COVID-19 vaccine.

This sequence joins TRBV19 and TRBJ2-3; TRBD2 matches at 13 bases. This CDR3 has 17 amino acids. The germline V gene encodes CDR1 LNHDA and CDR2 SQIVND (reference sequence). Trimming removed 7 bases from V and 4 bases from J; junction bases left unmatched: 11. This CDR3 reads CASTTRTSGRRADTQYF. The CDR3 region has the DNA TGTGCCAGTACGACACGGACTAGCGGGAGAAGGGCAGATACGCAGTATTTT.

The chain couples TRBV7-8 to TRBJ1-1; D not certain. The V gene's germline CDR1 is SGHVS and CDR2 FQNEAQ. The CDR3 spans 13 residues. The germline V and J ends were trimmed by 5 bases and 7 bases, with 14 bases remaining between them. CDR3 region: CASSLTRAGEAFF. For the CDR3, the DNA is TGTGCCAGCAGCCTAACAAGGGCTGGTGAAGCTTTCTTT.

The chain combines TRBV7-6 with TRBJ1-2; tentative D call: TRBD1 (5 bases). The germline V gene encodes CDR1 SGHVS and CDR2 FNYEAQ. The CDR3 is 15 amino acids. V shed 0 bases and J shed 6 bases, with 14 bases lying between them. The CDR3 protein is CASSLAGGIWDGYTF. The CDR3 DNA sequence: TGTGCCAGCAGCTTAGCGGGGGGGATCTGGGATGGCTACACCTTC.

This sequence joins TRBV9 and TRBJ1-3; TRBD1 might be the D (5 bases). This CDR3 has 14 residues. CDR1 is SGDLS and CDR2 is YYNGEE in the germline V gene. Trimming shortened V by 0 bases and J by 5 bases, and 9 bases separated the two germline ends. The CDR3 nucleotides read TGTGCCAGCAGCGTAGGAGGGGCCCGAAACACCATATATTTT. Its translation is CASSVGGARNTIYF.

In DNA, the CDR3 is TGTGCCTGGGGGGTTCAACGGAGCTCTGGAAACACCATATATTTT. Encoded protein: CAWGVQRSSGNTIYF. This chain links TRBV30 with TRBJ1-3; D remains unclear. Germline CDR1 reads GTSNPN; CDR2 reads SVGIG (reference sequence). V shed 5 bases and J shed 0 bases, with 14 bases lying between them. This CDR3 contains 15 residues. Drawing the rest from reference TRBV30 and TRBJ1-3, the complete variable domain is SQTIHQWPATLVQPVGSPLSLECTVEGTSNPNLYWYRQAAGRGLQLLFYSVGIGQISSEVPQNLSASRPQDRQFILSSKKLLLSDSGFYLCAWGVQRSSGNTIYFGEGSWLTVV.